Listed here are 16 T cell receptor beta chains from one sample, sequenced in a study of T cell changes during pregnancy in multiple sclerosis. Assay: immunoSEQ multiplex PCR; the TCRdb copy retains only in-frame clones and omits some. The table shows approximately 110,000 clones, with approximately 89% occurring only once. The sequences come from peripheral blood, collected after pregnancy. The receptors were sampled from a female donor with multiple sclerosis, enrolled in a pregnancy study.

The CDR3 spells CASSPPLRANVLTF. As DNA, the CDR3 is TGTGCCAGCAGCCCCCCCCTTAGGGCCAACGTCCTGACTTTC. This sequence joins TRBV11-2 and TRBJ2-6; D is ambiguous. Germline V gene sequence: CDR1 SGHAT, CDR2 FQNNGV. There are 14 residues in the CDR3. Trimming took off 5 bases at V and 5 bases at J, with 10 bases between the two ends.

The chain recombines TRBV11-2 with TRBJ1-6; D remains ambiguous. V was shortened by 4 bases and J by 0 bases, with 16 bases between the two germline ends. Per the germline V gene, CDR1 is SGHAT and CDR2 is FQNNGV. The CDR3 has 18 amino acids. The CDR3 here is CASSSPELRGSYNSPLHF. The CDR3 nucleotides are TGTGCCAGCAGCTCCCCGGAGCTCCGGGGCTCCTATAATTCACCCCTCCACTTT.

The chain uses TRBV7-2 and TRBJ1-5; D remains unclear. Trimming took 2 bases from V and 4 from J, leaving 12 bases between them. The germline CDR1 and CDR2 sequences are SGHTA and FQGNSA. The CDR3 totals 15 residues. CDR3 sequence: CASSLTEGGNQPQHF. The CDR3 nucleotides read TGTGCCAGCAGCTTAACGGAGGGTGGAAATCAGCCCCAGCATTTT.

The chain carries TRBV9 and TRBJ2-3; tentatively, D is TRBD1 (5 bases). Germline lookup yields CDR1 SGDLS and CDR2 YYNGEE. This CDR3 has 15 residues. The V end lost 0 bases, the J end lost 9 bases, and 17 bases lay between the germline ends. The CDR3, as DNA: TGTGCCAGCAGCGTAGGAGATGTAGACAGCTCCACGCAGTATTTT. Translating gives CASSVGDVDSSTQYF.

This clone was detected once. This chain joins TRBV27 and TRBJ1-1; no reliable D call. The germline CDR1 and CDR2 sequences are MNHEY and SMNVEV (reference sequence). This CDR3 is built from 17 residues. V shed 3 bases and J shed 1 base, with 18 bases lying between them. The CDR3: CASSFRGLGSRNTEAFF. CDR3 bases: TGTGCCAGCAGTTTTCGGGGATTGGGGAGTAGGAACACTGAAGCTTTCTTT.

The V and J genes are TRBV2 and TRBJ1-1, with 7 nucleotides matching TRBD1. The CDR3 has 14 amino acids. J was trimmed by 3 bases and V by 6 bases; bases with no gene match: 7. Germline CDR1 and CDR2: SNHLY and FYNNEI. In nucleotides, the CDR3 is TGTGCCAGCAGACTACGAACAGGGGACACTGAAGCTTTCTTT. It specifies CASRLRTGDTEAFF.

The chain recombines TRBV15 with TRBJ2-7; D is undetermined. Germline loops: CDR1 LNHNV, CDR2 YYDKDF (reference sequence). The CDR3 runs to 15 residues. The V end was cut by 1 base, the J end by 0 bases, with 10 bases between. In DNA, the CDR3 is TGTGCCACCAGCAGAGGACTGCCCTTCTCCTACGAGCAGTACTTC. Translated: CATSRGLPFSYEQYF.

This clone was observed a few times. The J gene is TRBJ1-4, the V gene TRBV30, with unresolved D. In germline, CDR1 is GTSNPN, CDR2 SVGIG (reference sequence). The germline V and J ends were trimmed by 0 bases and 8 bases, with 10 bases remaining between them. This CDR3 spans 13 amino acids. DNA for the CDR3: TGTGCCTGGAGTGTAAGTGGAGGGGAAAAACTGTTTTTT. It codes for CAWSVSGGEKLFF.

The CDR3 DNA follows: TGTGCCTGTCCCCGGCAGGGGAACGACAATGAGCAGTTCTTC. Its translation is CACPRQGNDNEQFF. This sequence joins TRBV30 and TRBJ2-1; perhaps TRBD1 as D (6 bases). V was shortened by 6 bases and J by 5 bases, with 17 bases between the two germline ends. CDR1 GTSNPN and CDR2 SVGIG come from the germline V gene (reference sequence). The CDR3 consists of 14 residues.

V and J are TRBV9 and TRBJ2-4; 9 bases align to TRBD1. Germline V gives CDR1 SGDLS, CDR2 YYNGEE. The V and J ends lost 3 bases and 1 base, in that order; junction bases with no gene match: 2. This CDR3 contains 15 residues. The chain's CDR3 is CASSAGQGAKNIQYF. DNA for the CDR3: TGTGCCAGCAGCGCGGGACAGGGTGCCAAAAACATTCAGTACTTC. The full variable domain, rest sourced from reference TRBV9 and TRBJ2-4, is DSGVTQTPKHLITATGQRVTLRCSPRSGDLSVYWYQQSLDQGLQFLIQYYNGEERAKGNILERFSAQQFPDLHSELNLSSLELGDSALYFCASSAGQGAKNIQYFGAGTRLSVL.

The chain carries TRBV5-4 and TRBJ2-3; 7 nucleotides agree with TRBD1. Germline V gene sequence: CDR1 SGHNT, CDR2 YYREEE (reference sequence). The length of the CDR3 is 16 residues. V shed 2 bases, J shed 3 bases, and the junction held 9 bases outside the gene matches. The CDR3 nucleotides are TGTGCCAGCAGCTTACCGGGACAGAAGAGAACAGATACGCAGTATTTT. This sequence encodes CASSLPGQKRTDTQYF.

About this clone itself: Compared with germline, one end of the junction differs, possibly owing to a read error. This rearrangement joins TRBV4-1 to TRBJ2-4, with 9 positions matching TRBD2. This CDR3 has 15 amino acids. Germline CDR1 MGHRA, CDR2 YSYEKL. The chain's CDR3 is CASSQEWSSGDPRDF. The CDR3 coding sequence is TGCGCCAGCAGCCAAGAATGGTCTAGCGGGGACCCCCGGGACTTC.

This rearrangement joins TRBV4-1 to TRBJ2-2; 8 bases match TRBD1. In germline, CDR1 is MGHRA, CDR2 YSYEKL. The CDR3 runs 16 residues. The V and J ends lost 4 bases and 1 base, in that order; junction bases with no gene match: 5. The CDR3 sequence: CASSRLGQENTGELFF. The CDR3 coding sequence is TGCGCCAGCAGCCGCCTGGGACAGGAGAACACCGGGGAGCTGTTTTTT.

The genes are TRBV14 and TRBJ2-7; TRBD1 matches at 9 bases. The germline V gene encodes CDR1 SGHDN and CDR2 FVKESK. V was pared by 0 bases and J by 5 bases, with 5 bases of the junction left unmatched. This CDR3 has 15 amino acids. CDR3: CASSQETGGPDEQYF. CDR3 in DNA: TGTGCCAGCAGCCAAGAGACAGGGGGTCCGGACGAGCAGTACTTC.

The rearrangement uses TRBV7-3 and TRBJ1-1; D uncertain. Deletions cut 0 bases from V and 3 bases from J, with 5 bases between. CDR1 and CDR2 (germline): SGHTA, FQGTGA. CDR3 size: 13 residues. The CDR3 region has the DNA TGTGCCAGCAGCTTAACGGTAGACACTGAAGCTTTCTTT. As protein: CASSLTVDTEAFF. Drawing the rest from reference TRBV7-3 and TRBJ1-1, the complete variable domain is GAGVSQTPSNKVTEKGKYVELRCDPISGHTALYWYRQSLGQGPEFLIYFQGTGAADDSGLPNDRFFAVRPEGSVSTLKIQRTERGDSAVYLCASSLTVDTEAFFGQGTRLTVV.

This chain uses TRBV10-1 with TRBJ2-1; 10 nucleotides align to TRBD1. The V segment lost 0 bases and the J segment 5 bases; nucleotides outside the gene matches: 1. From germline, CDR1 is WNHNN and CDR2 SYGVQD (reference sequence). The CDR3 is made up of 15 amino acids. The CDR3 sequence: CASSESGTGDNEQFF. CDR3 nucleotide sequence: TGCGCCAGCAGTGAGTCGGGGACAGGGGACAATGAGCAGTTCTTC.